This TCR beta chain was identified in a study of post-analysis software for immune sequencing data. Study conclusions and caveats: In patients, TRBV5-6, TRBV5-1 and TRBV20-1 belonged to four or five TRBV segments found more frequently than in controls. F-measure co-clustering was strong for batch-matched samples.

Prepared TCR beta cDNA libraries contained unique molecular identifiers. The authors obtained 540,000 or so cDNA molecules from approximately 0.95 to 9.8 million T cells. Each CDR3 protein gets one entry after TCRdb re-called the PCR reads with MiXCR. This table has around 150,000 distinct CDR3 sequences, under 40% appearing once. With respect to this clonotype: Antigen: not known.

V was pared by 2 bases and J by 11 bases, with 7 bases between. From germline, CDR1 is MDHEN and CDR2 SYDVKM. CDR3 length equals 11 residues. The clonotype comes from a girl between 5 and 17 years old with multiple sclerosis. The sample consisted of blood, taken after autologous hematopoietic stem cell transplantation. V usage is TRBV28 and J usage is TRBJ2-4; D ambiguous. The CDR3 nucleotides read TGTGCCAGCAGTTTAGGAACTTTTCAGTACTTC. This translates into CASSLGTFQYF.